The next 8 T cell receptor beta chains were all read from a single sample in a study of T cell responses to AZD1222 COVID-19 vaccine. Sequencing was performed with immunoSEQ multiplex PCR; in TCRdb, only in-frame clones are kept and a portion is missing. The repertoire holds approximately 150,000 clones, with roughly 94% as singletons. Sequenced here: peripheral blood, sampled on day 0 of AZD1222 vaccination. The source is an adult in good health.

This chain connects TRBV4-1 to TRBJ2-1; TRBD2 aligns across 14 bases. This CDR3 comprises 17 residues. The J segment lost 1 base and the V segment lost 6 bases, leaving 5 bases of the junction unmatched. CDR1 MGHRA and CDR2 YSYEKL come from the germline V gene. As DNA, the CDR3 is TGCGCCAGCAGGAGGGGACTAGCGGGAGTGTCCTACAATGAGCAGTTCTTC. Translated, it gives CASRRGLAGVSYNEQFF.

This chain connects TRBV7-3 to TRBJ2-1, with no clear D. Between the trimmed V and J ends, which lost 2 bases and 0 bases, there was a span of 5 bases. The CDR3 totals 14 residues. The germline V gene has CDR1 SGHTA and CDR2 FQGTGA. In DNA, the CDR3 is TGTGCCAGCAGCTTACGGAGCTCCTACAATGAGCAGTTCTTC. It translates to CASSLRSSYNEQFF.

This chain links TRBV5-6 with TRBJ1-2; 7 bases map to TRBD1. In germline, CDR1 is SGHDT, CDR2 YYEEEE. J was trimmed by 6 bases and V by 4 bases; bases with no gene match: 9. This CDR3 is built from 14 residues. CDR3 nucleotides: TGTGCCAGCAGCCTGGTTAGGGGGCAAGATGGCTACACCTTC. Amino acids: CASSLVRGQDGYTF.

This chain links TRBV15 with TRBJ1-2; TRBD1 agrees at 10 bases. The germline V gene encodes CDR1 LNHNV and CDR2 YYDKDF (reference sequence). This CDR3 is 15 amino acids long. J lost 7 bases, V lost 0 bases, and 5 bases had no gene match. Here the CDR3 DNA reads TGTGCCACCAGCAGAGAAGCTGGGACAGGGGTTGGCTACACCTTC. Translated: CATSREAGTGVGYTF.

The V call is TRBV5-4, the J call TRBJ2-2, with D perhaps given as TRBD1 or TRBD2 (5 bases each). The V and J ends lost 4 bases and 6 bases respectively, with 13 bases between them. There are 14 residues in the CDR3. Germline V gene sequence: CDR1 SGHNT, CDR2 YYREEE (reference sequence). CDR3 sequence (DNA): TGTGCCAGCAGCCCGGGGCCGTACCCCGGGGAGCTGTTTTTT. As protein: CASSPGPYPGELFF.

The V call is TRBV28, the J call TRBJ1-2, with D unclear. Germline loops: CDR1 MDHEN, CDR2 SYDVKM. The length of the CDR3 is 11 residues. Trimming took off 6 bases at V and 5 bases at J, with 7 bases between the two ends. The CDR3 coding sequence is TGTGCCAGCAGGGAAGAATATGGCTACACCTTC. As protein: CASREEYGYTF.

The chain joins TRBV12-3 or TRBV12-4 to TRBJ1-5, with no clear D. The CDR3 loop spans 13 amino acids. V was pared by 5 bases and J by 4 bases, with 9 bases between. In DNA form, the CDR3 reads TGTGCCAGCAGTCTTCAGGAGAATCAGCCCCAGCATTTT. It specifies CASSLQENQPQHF.

The chain uses TRBV19 and TRBJ1-1; no definite D call. The V end lost 6 bases, the J end lost 0 bases, and 11 bases lay between the germline ends. This CDR3 contains 14 residues. The germline gives CDR1 LNHDA, CDR2 SQIVND (reference sequence). CDR3 nucleotides: TGTGCCAGTAGGGAAGGCCCATTGAACACTGAAGCTTTCTTT. Protein: CASREGPLNTEAFF.